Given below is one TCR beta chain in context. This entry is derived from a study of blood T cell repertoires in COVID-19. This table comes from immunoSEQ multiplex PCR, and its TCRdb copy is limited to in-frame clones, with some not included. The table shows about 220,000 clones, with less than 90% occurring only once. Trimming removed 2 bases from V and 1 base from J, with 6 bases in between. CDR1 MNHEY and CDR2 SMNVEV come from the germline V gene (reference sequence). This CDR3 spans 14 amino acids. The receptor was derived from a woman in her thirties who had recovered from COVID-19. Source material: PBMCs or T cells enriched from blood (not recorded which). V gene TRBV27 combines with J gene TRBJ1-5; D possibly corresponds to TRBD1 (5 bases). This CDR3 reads CASSLRQSNQPQHF. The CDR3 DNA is TGTGCCAGCAGTTTAAGACAGAGCAATCAGCCCCAGCATTTT.